One and the same sample provided the 15 T cell receptor beta chains below, sequenced in a study of blood T cell repertoires in COVID-19 (dated by TCRdb to about 2020). To prepare the library, the immunoSEQ multiplex PCR assay was applied. This is the immuneACCESS table as TCRdb keeps it, with only in-frame sequences that have V and J called. A part of the clones is gone; compared with another copy, unresolved V genes explain less than half, and the rest is unexplained. For this sample the table gives 30,000 to 35,000 clones, of which roughly four fifths were detected only once. The top ten clones comprise 3% to 4% of the sample. Sample: peripheral blood. The receptors originated from a man aged 45-65 years with acute or convalescent COVID-19.

In its sample, this clone is medium-sized. The sample has other DNA sequences that encode this CDR3 too. V gene TRBV4-1 combines with J gene TRBJ2-7; possibly TRBD1 for D (6 bases). The V gene lost 4 bases and the J gene lost 3 bases, with 10 bases spanning the gap. The CDR3 has 13 amino acids. Per germline, CDR1 MGHRA and CDR2 YSYEKL. CDR3 sequence (DNA): TGCGCCAGCAGCCTCCAGGGGAACTACGAGCAGTACTTC. This gives the protein CASSLQGNYEQYF.

This clone was observed once. This rearrangement joins TRBV12-5 to TRBJ2-1; 9 bases line up with TRBD1. V trimming: 5 bases; J trimming: 1 base; junction bases outside the gene matches: 3. There are 15 residues in the CDR3. Germline V gene lookup returns CDR1 LGHNT and CDR2 FRNRAP. CDR3 DNA: TGTGCTAGTGGTCTTGGGACAGGGTCCTACAATGAGCAGTTCTTC. This sequence encodes CASGLGTGSYNEQFF.

The CDR3 spells CASSSKRTGVNGYTF. The CDR3 region has the DNA TGTGCCAGCAGTTCGAAAAGGACAGGGGTGAATGGCTACACCTTC. The chain uses TRBV6-2 or TRBV6-3 and TRBJ1-2; 9 bases map to TRBD1. The CDR3 is 15 amino acids. The V and J ends lost 4 bases and 6 bases, in that order; junction bases with no gene match: 9. CDR1 and CDR2 from the germline V gene are MNHEY and SVGEGT.

The chain employs TRBV6-1 and TRBJ1-6; D possibly corresponds to TRBD1 (6 bases). This CDR3 has 16 amino acids. Germline V gene sequence: CDR1 MNHNS, CDR2 SASEGT. Trimming took 1 base from V and 8 from J, leaving 15 bases between them. This CDR3 is CASSEVGRGGDSPLHF. The CDR3 nucleotides read TGTGCCAGCAGTGAAGTAGGGAGAGGGGGTGATTCACCCCTCCACTTT.

V usage is TRBV9 and J usage is TRBJ2-1; 11 nucleotides agree with TRBD2. Germline V CDR1 and CDR2: SGDLS, YYNGEE. The CDR3 loop spans 15 amino acids. The ends lost 0 bases at V and 7 bases at J; junction bases unmatched: 3. CDR3 bases: TGTGCCAGCAGCGTAGTTGCTAGCGGGAGGAATGAGCAGTTCTTC. This sequence encodes CASSVVASGRNEQFF.

This chain joins TRBV18 and TRBJ2-3, with D possibly TRBD1 on 5 matching bases. The CDR3 runs 15 residues. The germline CDR1 and CDR2 sequences are KGHSH and LQKENI. V was pared by 0 bases and J by 5 bases, with 12 bases between. Written as DNA, the CDR3 is TGTGCCAGCTCACCACCGACGGACAATCGAGATACGCAGTATTTT. Translated, it gives CASSPPTDNRDTQYF.

The V and J genes are TRBV19 and TRBJ2-1; 7 bases agree with TRBD2. This CDR3 is 15 amino acids long. Germline V gene lookup returns CDR1 LNHDA and CDR2 SQIVND (reference sequence). Trimming at V came to 3 bases and at J to 7 bases, leaving 9 bases not matched to a gene. This chain's CDR3 is CASSIGAGVRNEQFF. The CDR3 DNA reads TGTGCCAGTAGTATCGGGGCGGGAGTGCGAAATGAGCAGTTCTTC.

This clone has a single count. J is TRBJ1-3 and V is TRBV6-1, with D hard to call. This CDR3 comprises 15 residues. Germline CDR1 reads MNHNS; CDR2 reads SASEGT. V lost 2 bases and J lost 0, with 8 bases in between. The CDR3 DNA follows: TGTGCCAGCAGTGAAAGCGTCATCTCTGGAAACACCATATATTTT. Its protein product is CASSESVISGNTIYF.

The chain combines TRBV19 with TRBJ1-2; D remains ambiguous. CDR1 is LNHDA and CDR2 is SQIVND in the germline V gene (reference sequence). V lost 4 bases and J 9 bases, leaving 15 bases between the germline ends. The CDR3 sequence is 13 residues long. The CDR3 DNA sequence: TGTGCCAGTAGTACCCGCCCCGGAGTGAGCTACACCTTC. It codes for CASSTRPGVSYTF.

Only one count was recorded for this clone. The chain recombines TRBV19 with TRBJ2-3; TRBD2 matches at 13 bases. Per germline, CDR1 LNHDA and CDR2 SQIVND (reference sequence). The CDR3 spans 17 residues. Trimming at V came to 1 base and at J to 2 bases, leaving 3 bases not matched to a gene. The CDR3 nucleotides read TGTGCCAGTAGTATAGCGACTAGCGGGGGGACCACAGATACGCAGTATTTT. Protein: CASSIATSGGTTDTQYF.

The CDR3 DNA follows: TGCGCCAGCAGCTTTTCTAGCGAGAACACAGATACGCAGTATTTT. Translating gives CASSFSSENTDTQYF. The chain employs TRBV5-1 and TRBJ2-3; D possibly corresponds to TRBD2 (6 bases). The CDR3 length is 15 residues. Germline CDR1 reads SGHRS; CDR2 reads YFSETQ. Trimming left V 2 bases short and J 2 bases short, with 12 bases between.

The chain links TRBV7-9 to TRBJ1-5, with D unresolved. V was shortened by 2 bases and J by 1 base, with 9 bases between the two germline ends. From germline, CDR1 is SEHNR and CDR2 FQNEAQ (reference sequence). The CDR3 consists of 15 residues. DNA of the CDR3: TGTGCCAGCAGCTTAAGTGGGCAGAGCAATCAGCCCCAGCATTTT. The encoded protein is CASSLSGQSNQPQHF.

The CDR3 loop is CASSQRGGNTEAFF. Here the CDR3 DNA reads TGTGCCAGCAGCCAAAGGGGGGGGAACACTGAAGCTTTCTTT. The rearrangement joins TRBV3-1 (or the pseudogene TRBV3-2) to TRBJ1-1; possible D gene TRBD1, 6 bases. Germline CDR1 and CDR2: LGHDT and YNNKEL (reference sequence). The CDR3 runs to 14 residues. With 2 bases removed from V and 1 base from J, the gap between germline ends came to 8 bases.

This rearrangement joins TRBV7-8 to TRBJ1-5, with D possibly being TRBD1 (5 bases). This CDR3 is 13 amino acids long. Germline values: CDR1 SGHVS, CDR2 FQNEAQ. Trimming removed 2 bases from V and 5 bases from J, with 7 bases in between. CDR3 amino acids: CASSLWGDQPQHF. CDR3 DNA: TGTGCCAGCAGCTTATGGGGGGATCAGCCCCAGCATTTT.

The chain carries TRBV5-4 and TRBJ1-1; D call uncertain. Deletions cut 4 bases from V and 0 bases from J, with 7 bases between. The CDR3 has 13 amino acids. CDR1 is SGHNT and CDR2 is YYREEE in the germline V gene (reference sequence). CDR3 in DNA: TGTGCCAGCAGCGGTCAGGTGAACACTGAAGCTTTCTTT. Its protein is CASSGQVNTEAFF.